The 10 T cell receptor beta chains in this list originate from one sample, sequenced in a study of blood T cell repertoires in COVID-19. Assay used: immunoSEQ multiplex PCR; TCRdb lists only in-frame clones, some missing. The sample has approximately 98,000 clones; over 70% are singletons. Sample: peripheral blood. These receptor sequences come from a woman of 80 years or more with acute or convalescent COVID-19.

This clone has more than one count but fewer than ten. The chain combines TRBV11-1 with TRBJ1-2; D is unresolved. In germline, CDR1 is SGHAT, CDR2 FQDESV (reference sequence). Trimming shortened V by 2 bases and J by 1 base, and 11 bases separated the two germline ends. The CDR3 has 15 amino acids. CDR3 nucleotide sequence: TGTGCCAGCAGCTTACTTCCGGGAGTTAACTATGGCTACACCTTC. Protein sequence: CASSLLPGVNYGYTF.

Only a few counts were recorded for this clone. V and J are TRBV28 and TRBJ1-5; D is unresolved. The CDR3 is made up of 15 amino acids. Per the germline V gene, CDR1 is MDHEN and CDR2 is SYDVKM. V gave up 5 bases and J gave up 2 bases, with 13 bases separating them. The CDR3 protein is CASSQSHQGNQPQHF. CDR3 DNA: TGTGCCAGCAGTCAGTCCCACCAGGGCAATCAGCCCCAGCATTTT.

CDR3: CASSERTARYAGYTF. The DNA of the CDR3 is TGTGCCAGCAGTGAACGAACCGCCCGCTATGCTGGCTACACCTTC. This chain connects TRBV2 to TRBJ1-2; D ambiguous. Trimming stripped 2 bases from V and 7 bases from J, with 17 bases between. This CDR3 region has 15 residues. The germline V gene has CDR1 SNHLY and CDR2 FYNNEI.

This chain uses TRBV27 with TRBJ2-5; weak D call: TRBD1 (7 bases). CDR1 is MNHEY and CDR2 is SMNVEV in the germline V gene (reference sequence). Deletions cut 3 bases from V and 2 bases from J, with 10 bases between. This CDR3 has 14 residues. The CDR3 DNA reads TGTGCCAGCAGTTTTGCGGGACAGCAAGAGACCCAGTACTTC. Translation: CASSFAGQQETQYF.

This clone was observed a few times. V usage is TRBV9 and J usage is TRBJ2-6; TRBD2 matches at 8 bases. CDR3 size: 16 residues. Germline values: CDR1 SGDLS, CDR2 YYNGEE. V lost 3 bases, J lost 0 bases, and 2 bases stayed unmatched. The CDR3 sequence: CASSAGGLSGANVLTF. The CDR3, as DNA: TGTGCCAGCAGCGCGGGGGGGCTCTCTGGGGCCAACGTCCTGACTTTC.

This clone was recorded once. The chain couples TRBV6-1 to TRBJ1-5; 9 bases agree with TRBD1. Germline V CDR1 and CDR2: MNHNS, SASEGT. CDR3 length: 18 residues. V shed 2 bases and J 0 bases; nucleotides not matched to a gene: 8. The CDR3 region has the DNA TGTGCCAGCAGTGAATGGGACAGGGTAGGCTATAGCAATCAGCCCCAGCATTTT. Translation: CASSEWDRVGYSNQPQHF.

The V gene is TRBV7-8, the J gene TRBJ1-6; 7 bases map to TRBD1. CDR3 size: 18 residues. Germline CDR1 reads SGHVS; CDR2 reads FQNEAQ. Trimming at V came to 1 base and at J to 1 base, leaving 7 bases not matched to a gene. DNA of the CDR3: TGTGCCAGCAGCTTAGGTTACAGGGGCGGGTCCTATAATTCACCCCTCCACTTT. Its translation: CASSLGYRGGSYNSPLHF.

A few counts support this clone. This sequence joins TRBV28 and TRBJ1-4, with 8 bases identical to TRBD1. This CDR3 spans 15 amino acids. CDR1 and CDR2 from the germline V gene are MDHEN and SYDVKM. J gave up 5 bases and V 4 bases, and 6 bases lay outside the gene matches. This CDR3 is CASSSRTGRNEKLFF. The CDR3 nucleotides are TGTGCCAGCAGTTCCCGGACAGGGAGAAATGAAAAACTGTTTTTT.

The V call is TRBV5-1, the J call TRBJ2-1; tentatively, D is TRBD1 (5 bases). The CDR3 has 14 residues. V lost 6 bases, J lost 4 bases, and 14 bases lay in between. CDR1 SGHRS and CDR2 YFSETQ come from the germline V gene. CDR3 sequence: CASTIDSVYNEQFF. The CDR3 region has the DNA TGCGCCAGCACCATAGACAGTGTATACAATGAGCAGTTCTTC.

The chain joins TRBV7-2 to TRBJ1-5; D is uncertain. This CDR3 spans 13 amino acids. Trimming cost V 3 bases and J 6 bases, with 9 bases left between them. Germline CDR1 reads SGHTA; CDR2 reads FQGNSA. Here the CDR3 reads CASSFQEFQPQHF. The CDR3 DNA sequence: TGTGCCAGCAGCTTTCAGGAATTTCAGCCCCAGCATTTT.